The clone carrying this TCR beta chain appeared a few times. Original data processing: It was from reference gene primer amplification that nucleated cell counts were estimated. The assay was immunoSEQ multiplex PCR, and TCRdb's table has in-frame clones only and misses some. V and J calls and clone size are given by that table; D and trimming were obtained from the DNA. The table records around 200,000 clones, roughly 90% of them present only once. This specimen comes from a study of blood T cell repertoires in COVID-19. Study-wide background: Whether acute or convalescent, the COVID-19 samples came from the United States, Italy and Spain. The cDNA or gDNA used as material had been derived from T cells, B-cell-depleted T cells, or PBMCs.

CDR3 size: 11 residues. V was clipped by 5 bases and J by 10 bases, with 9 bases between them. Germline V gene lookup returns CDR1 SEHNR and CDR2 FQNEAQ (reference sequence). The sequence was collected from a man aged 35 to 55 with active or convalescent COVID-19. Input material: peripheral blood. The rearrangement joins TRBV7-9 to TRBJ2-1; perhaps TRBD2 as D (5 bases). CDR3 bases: TGTGCCAGCAGCCGGACTGACGAGCAGTTCTTC. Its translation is CASSRTDEQFF.